This is a list of T cell receptor beta chains from one sample in a study of OX40 agonist ivuxolimab in advanced cancers. Generated by immunoSEQ multiplex PCR, the TCRdb table keeps only in-frame clones and is missing some. This table holds just under 85,000 clones, about four fifths found once. The specimen was CD4+ or CD8+ T cells sorted from blood, collected in a trial of the OX40 agonist ivuxolimab. These receptors were taken from an adult with an advanced solid tumor such as melanoma, head and neck, liver or kidney cancer. Both conserved end residues are part of each CDR3. A D gene is named only where the DNA matches it firmly. Size is stated for part of the rows, as once, few or many counts, or as a class when the clone is expanded.

>.|.|TRBJ1-4|TRBV5-1
TGCGCCAGCAGCTTGGGGTCACCTAATGAAAAACTGTTTTTT
CASSLGSPNEKLFF
>.|.|TRBJ2-7|TRBV30
TGTGCCTGGAGTACAGGGCCCGAGCAGTACTTC
CAWSTGPEQYF
>.|.|TRBJ2-3|TRBV18
TGTGCCAGCTCACAGGACGTAACCACAGATACGCAGTATTTT
CASSQDVTTDTQYF
>once|.|TRBJ1-5|TRBV6-1
TGTGCCAGCAGTGCGCGGGACAGCAATCAGCCCCAGCATTTT
CASSARDSNQPQHF
>many|.|TRBJ2-7|TRBV6-1
TGTGCCAGCATTCTTCGACAGACAAGCTACGAGCAGTACTTC
CASILRQTSYEQYF
>.|TRBD1|TRBJ2-4|TRBV7-2
TGTGCCAGCAGCTTGTCAGACAGGGGACTCAACATTCAGTACTTC
CASSLSDRGLNIQYF
>.|.|TRBJ1-5|TRBV5-1
TGCGCCAGCAGCTTGACAGGGTCTAGTAATCAGCCCCAGCATTTT
CASSLTGSSNQPQHF
>few|.|TRBJ1-1|TRBV11-2
TGTGCCAGCAGCTCTTGGGCGGGGGGCGCGACTGAAGCTTTCTTT
CASSSWAGGATEAFF
>.|.|TRBJ2-3|TRBV7-3
TGTGCCAGCAGCTTACTAGGCACTACCACAGATACGCAGTATTTT
CASSLLGTTTDTQYF
>.|.|TRBJ1-2|TRBV7-6
TGTGCCAGCAGCACGGCCCCCCCGGGTGGCTACACCTTC
CASSTAPPGGYTF
>.|.|TRBJ1-1|TRBV2
TGTGCCAGCAGTGCTACGTATCTAACCACTGAAGCTTTCTTT
CASSATYLTTEAFF
>.|.|TRBJ1-3|TRBV19
TGTGCCAGTAGTTGGGGCAGGACCTCTGGAAACACCATATATTTT
CASSWGRTSGNTIYF
>.|.|TRBJ2-7|TRBV7-2
TGTGCCAGCTCAGGGGGGGAGGGCTACGAGCAGTACTTC
CASSGGEGYEQYF
>.|TRBD2|TRBJ2-7|TRBV27
TGTGCCAGTCAGAAGGTTGACCCTAGCGGGAGGTTCTACGAGCAGTACTTC
CASQKVDPSGRFYEQYF
>.|.|TRBJ2-6|TRBV18
TGTGCCAGCTCACCATTCTCGCAGGGTGTCTCTGGGGCCAACGTCCTGACTTTC
CASSPFSQGVSGANVLTF
>.|.|TRBJ1-2|TRBV6-5
TGTGCCAGCAGTTACTCGAATAGGAGGGTAGGGGGCTACACCTTC
CASSYSNRRVGGYTF
>once|TRBD2|TRBJ2-7|TRBV5-5
TGTGCCAGCAGCTTAGGACTAGCGGGGGACCTCTGGGGCTTC
CASSLGLAGDLWGF
>.|.|TRBJ1-5|TRBV7-8
TGTGCCAGCAGCCAGACTACAGGGATTAGCAATCAGCCCCAGCATTTT
CASSQTTGISNQPQHF
>.|.|TRBJ2-2|TRBV2
TGTGCCAGCAGTGGGTCGGGTCACACCGGGGAGCTGTTTTTT
CASSGSGHTGELFF
>once|.|TRBJ1-6|TRBV27
TGTGCCAGCAGTTTGTATGGGGAGTGGGTTAATTCACCCCTCCACTTT
CASSLYGEWVNSPLHF
>.|.|TRBJ2-2|TRBV9
TGTGCCAGCAGCGCCGGGACCTATACACACACCGGGGAGCTGTTTTTT
CASSAGTYTHTGELFF
>few|.|TRBJ1-2|TRBV14
TGTGCCAGCAGCCAACGACAGGAGAACTATGGCTACACCTTC
CASSQRQENYGYTF
>.|.|TRBJ2-7|TRBV30
TGTGCCTGGAGTGTATGGGTCGATGGGTCCGAGCAGTACTTC
CAWSVWVDGSEQYF
>.|.|TRBJ2-3|TRBV19
TGTGCCAGTAGTATCGGGGCGGGCGGCACAGATACGCAGTATTTT
CASSIGAGGTDTQYF
>.|.|TRBJ1-4|TRBV14
TGTGCCAGCAGCCAACTAAGACGGACGAGTAATGAAAAACTGTTTTTT
CASSQLRRTSNEKLFF
>few|.|TRBJ2-1|TRBV6-1
TGTGCCAGCAGTGACTATTTGGGCCTCTCCTACAATGAGCAGTTCTTC
CASSDYLGLSYNEQFF
>.|.|TRBJ2-1|TRBV6-6
TGTGCCAGCAGCCTACGGAATGAGCAGTTCTTC
CASSLRNEQFF
>once|TRBD2|TRBJ2-3|TRBV7-3
TGTGCCAGCAGCTTCAGCGGGGCTCCCGCAGATACGCAGTATTTT
CASSFSGAPADTQYF
>.|.|TRBJ1-1|TRBV5-1
TGCGCCAGCAGCTTCCAGGGAAGGAACACTGAAGCTTTCTTT
CASSFQGRNTEAFF
>.|.|TRBJ2-1|TRBV4-3
TGCGCCAGCAGCCAAGGGCATCTAGCGTCTTCCTACAATGAGCAGTTCTTC
CASSQGHLASSYNEQFF
>once|TRBD1|TRBJ1-1|TRBV4-1
TGCGCCAGCAGCCAAGATAAGATAGGACAGGCTTACACTGAAGCTTTCTTT
CASSQDKIGQAYTEAFF
>few|.|TRBJ2-6|TRBV21-1
TGTGCCAGCAGCGGAGGGATTTGCTACTCTGGGGCCAACGTCCTGACTTTC
CASSGGICYSGANVLTF
>few|.|TRBJ1-2|TRBV6-5
TGTGCCAGCAGCCCCTCGAACACCTATGGCTACACCTTC
CASSPSNTYGYTF
>few|.|TRBJ1-1|TRBV25-1
TGTGCCAGCAGTGAATATAGGTCTGAAGCTTTCTTT
CASSEYRSEAFF
>.|TRBD1|TRBJ2-5|TRBV5-1
TGCGCCAGCCGCCCTCCCGGGACAGCCAAAGAGACCCAGTACTTC
CASRPPGTAKETQYF
>.|TRBD1|TRBJ1-3|TRBV9
TGTGCCAGCAGCGCCGACAGGGTCTCTGGAAACACCATATATTTT
CASSADRVSGNTIYF
>.|.|TRBJ2-1|TRBV7-6
TGTGCCAGCAGCTTAGTAGGGATCGCCCTCTTCGATGAGCAGTTCTTC
CASSLVGIALFDEQFF
>.|TRBD1|TRBJ1-4|TRBV6-6
TGTGCCAGCAGTACAGGGGGAGTGACTAATGAAAAACTGTTTTTT
CASSTGGVTNEKLFF
>.|TRBD2|TRBJ2-7|TRBV27
TGCGCCAGCAGGGGCCTAGCGGGAGGCCCCTCCTACGAGCAGTACTTC
CASRGLAGGPSYEQYF
>.|.|TRBJ1-3|TRBV19
TGTGCCAGTAGTATAGGGGGCTCTGGAAACACCATATATTTT
CASSIGGSGNTIYF
>few|.|TRBJ1-3|TRBV6-5
TGTGCCAGCAGTTACAGCGGGTATGGAAACACCATATATTTT
CASSYSGYGNTIYF
>.|.|TRBJ1-2|TRBV9
TGTGCCAGCAGCTCTGGGGGGGCCTATGGCTACACCTTC
CASSSGGAYGYTF